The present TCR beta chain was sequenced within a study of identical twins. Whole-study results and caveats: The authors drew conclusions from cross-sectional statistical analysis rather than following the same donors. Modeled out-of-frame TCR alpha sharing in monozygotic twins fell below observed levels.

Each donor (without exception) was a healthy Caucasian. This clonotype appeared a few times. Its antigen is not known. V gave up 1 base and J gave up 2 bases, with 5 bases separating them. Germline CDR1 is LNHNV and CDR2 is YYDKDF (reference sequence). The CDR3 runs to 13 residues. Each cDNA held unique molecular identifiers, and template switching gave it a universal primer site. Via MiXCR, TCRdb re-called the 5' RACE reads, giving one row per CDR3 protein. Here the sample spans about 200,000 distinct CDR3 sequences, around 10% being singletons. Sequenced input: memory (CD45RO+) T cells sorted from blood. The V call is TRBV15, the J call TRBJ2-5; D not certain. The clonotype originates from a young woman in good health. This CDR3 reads CATSRAPQETQYF. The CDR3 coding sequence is TGTGCCACCAGCAGAGCCCCGCAAGAGACCCAGTACTTC. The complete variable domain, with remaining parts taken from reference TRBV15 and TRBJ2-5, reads DAMVIQNPRYQVTQFGKPVTLSCSQTLNHNVMYWYQQKSSQAPKLLFHYYDKDFNNEADTPDNFQSRRPNTSFCFLDIRSPGLGDTAMYLCATSRAPQETQYFGPGTRLLVL.